One sample yielded the 2 T cell receptor beta chains listed below, sequenced in a study of a mutant IDH1 vaccine in newly diagnosed glioma (dated by TCRdb to 2020 to 2022). This specimen's time point label, per the study, means: week 35, safety follow-up. Each vaccine dose, consisting of 300 ug of a 20-mer mutant IDH1 peptide in Montanide, was administered subcutaneously with topical imiquimod. The library was produced with the immunoSEQ multiplex PCR assay. This immuneACCESS table, as held by TCRdb, lists in-frame sequences with V and J called but not all clones. Of the missing ones, under half trace to an unresolved V gene in checked studies; the others have no known cause. The sample data list tens of thousands of clones, and 76% of these were observed just once. The top ten clones comprise more than 10% of the sample. These receptors' targets are unknown. Sequenced here: PBMCs, sampled from a glioma patient whose treatment included an IDH1 peptide vaccine. The source of these receptors is a man between 40 and 49 years old with glioma.

This clone is medium-sized in the sample. The V call is TRBV7-9, the J call TRBJ2-7; 11 nucleotides match TRBD2. The trim removed 6 bases at V and 3 bases at J, leaving 10 bases unmatched. The CDR3 length is 16 residues. Germline V gene sequence: CDR1 SEHNR, CDR2 FQNEAQ (reference sequence). CDR3 bases: TGTGCCAGCAGACCCCTTACTAGCGGGAGCTTCTACGAGCAGTACTTC. This sequence encodes CASRPLTSGSFYEQYF.

This sequence joins TRBV11-2 and TRBJ2-5, with TRBD2 matching 7 bases. The CDR3 contains 16 residues. Germline CDR1 is SGHAT and CDR2 is FQNNGV. Unmatched junction bases numbered 10, after V lost 6 bases and J lost 0 bases. The CDR3 sequence is CASSLRASGYQETQYF. Written as DNA, the CDR3 is TGTGCCAGCAGTCTCCGGGCTAGCGGATACCAAGAGACCCAGTACTTC. Based on the CDR3 plus reference TRBV11-2 and TRBJ2-5, the full variable domain is EAGVAQSPRYKIIEKRQSVAFWCNPISGHATLYWYQQILGQGPKLLIQFQNNGVVDDSQLPKDRFSAERLKGVDSTLKIQPAKLEDSAVYLCASSLRASGYQETQYFGPGTRLLVL.